This T cell receptor beta chain was observed in a study of cytomegalovirus exposure and HLA in healthy donors. General study results and limits: The study flagged some 180 TCR beta chains as cytomegalovirus-associated.

TCRdb's copy holds only in-frame clones and misses some; the assay was immunoSEQ multiplex PCR. The repertoire holds 130,000 or so clones, about 90% seen once, with under 2% in the top ten. In regard to this clone: Its antigen remains unknown.

The source material was PBMCs. This clonotype was obtained from a woman aged 18-30 years in good health and CMV-seronegative.

CDR3 sequence: CASRAEGGYGYTF. The CDR3 DNA reads TGTGCCAGCAGAGCAGAAGGGGGTTATGGCTACACCTTC. The J gene is TRBJ1-2, the V gene TRBV9; a possible D gene is TRBD1 (6 bases). This CDR3 is 13 amino acids long. V was clipped by 5 bases and J by 5 bases, with 13 bases between them. Per the germline V gene, CDR1 is SGDLS and CDR2 is YYNGEE.